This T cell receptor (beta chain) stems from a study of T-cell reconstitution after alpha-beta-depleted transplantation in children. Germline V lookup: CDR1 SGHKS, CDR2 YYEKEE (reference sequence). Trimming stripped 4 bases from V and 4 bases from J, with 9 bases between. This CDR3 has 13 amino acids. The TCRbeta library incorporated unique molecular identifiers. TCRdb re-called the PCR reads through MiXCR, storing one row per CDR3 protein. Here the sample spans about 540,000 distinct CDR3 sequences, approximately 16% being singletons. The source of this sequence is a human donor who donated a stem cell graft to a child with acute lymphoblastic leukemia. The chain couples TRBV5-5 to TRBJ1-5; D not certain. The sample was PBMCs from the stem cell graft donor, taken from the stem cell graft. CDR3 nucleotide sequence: TGTGCCAGCAGCGGCGAGTGGAATCAGCCCCAGCATTTT. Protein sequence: CASSGEWNQPQHF.